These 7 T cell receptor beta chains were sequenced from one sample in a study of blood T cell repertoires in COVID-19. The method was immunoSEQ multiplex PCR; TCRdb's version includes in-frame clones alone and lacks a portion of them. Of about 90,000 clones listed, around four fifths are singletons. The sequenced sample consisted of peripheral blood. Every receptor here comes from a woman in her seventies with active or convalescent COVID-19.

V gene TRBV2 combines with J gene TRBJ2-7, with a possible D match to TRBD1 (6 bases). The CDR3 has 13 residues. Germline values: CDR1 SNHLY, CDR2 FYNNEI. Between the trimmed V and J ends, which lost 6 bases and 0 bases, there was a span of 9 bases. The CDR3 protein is CASRLDSSYEQYF. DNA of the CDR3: TGTGCCAGCAGGTTGGACAGCTCCTACGAGCAGTACTTC.

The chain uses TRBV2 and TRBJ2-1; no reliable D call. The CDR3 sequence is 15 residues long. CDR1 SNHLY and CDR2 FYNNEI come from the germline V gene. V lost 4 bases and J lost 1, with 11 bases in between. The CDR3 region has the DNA TGTGCCAGCAGTGCTGACTCGTTTTCCTACAATGAGCAGTTCTTC. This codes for CASSADSFSYNEQFF.

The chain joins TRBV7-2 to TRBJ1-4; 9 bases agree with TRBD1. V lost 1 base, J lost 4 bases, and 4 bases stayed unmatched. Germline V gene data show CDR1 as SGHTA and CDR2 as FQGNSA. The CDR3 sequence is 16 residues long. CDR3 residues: CASSLGQGGFNEKLFF. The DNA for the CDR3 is TGTGCCAGCAGCTTAGGACAGGGGGGATTTAATGAAAAACTGTTTTTT. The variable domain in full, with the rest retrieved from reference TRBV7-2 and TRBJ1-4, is GAGVSQSPSNKVTEKGKDVELRCDPISGHTALYWYRQSLGQGLEFLIYFQGNSAPDKSGLPSDRFSAERTGGSVSTLTIQRTQQEDSAVYLCASSLGQGGFNEKLFFGSGTQLSVL.

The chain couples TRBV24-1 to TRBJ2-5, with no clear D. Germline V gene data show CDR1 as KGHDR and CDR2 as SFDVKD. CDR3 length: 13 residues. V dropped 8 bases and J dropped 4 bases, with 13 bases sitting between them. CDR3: CATKPRWSETQYF. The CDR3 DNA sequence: TGTGCCACCAAGCCCCGATGGTCAGAGACCCAGTACTTC.

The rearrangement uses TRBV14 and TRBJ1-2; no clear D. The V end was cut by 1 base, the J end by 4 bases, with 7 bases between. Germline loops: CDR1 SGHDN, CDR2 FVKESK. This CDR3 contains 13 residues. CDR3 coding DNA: TGTGCCAGCAGCCAAGGACAAGTCTATGGCTACACCTTC. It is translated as CASSQGQVYGYTF. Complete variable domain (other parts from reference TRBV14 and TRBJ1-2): EAGVTQFPSHSVIEKGQTVTLRCDPISGHDNLYWYRRVMGKEIKFLLHFVKESKQDESGMPNNRFLAERTGGTYSTLKVQPAELEDSGVYFCASSQGQVYGYTFGSGTRLTVV.

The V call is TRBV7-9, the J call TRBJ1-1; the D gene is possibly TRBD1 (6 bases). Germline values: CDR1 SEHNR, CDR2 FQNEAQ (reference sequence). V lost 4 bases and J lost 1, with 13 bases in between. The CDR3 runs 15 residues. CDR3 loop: CASSSPRGGNTEAFF. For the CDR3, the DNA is TGTGCCAGCAGCTCACCCAGAGGGGGGAACACTGAAGCTTTCTTT.

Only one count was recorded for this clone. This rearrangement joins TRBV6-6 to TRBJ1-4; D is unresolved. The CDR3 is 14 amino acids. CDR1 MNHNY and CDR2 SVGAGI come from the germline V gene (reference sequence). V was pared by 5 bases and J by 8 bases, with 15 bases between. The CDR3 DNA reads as TGTGCCAGCAGTCGCGACACCGGCGGGGAAAAACTGTTTTTT. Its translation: CASSRDTGGEKLFF.